A selection of T cell receptor beta chains follows, all from one sample in a study of beta chain features in type 1 diabetes. Repertoires were generated with immunoSEQ multiplex PCR, while TCRdb's copy carries only in-frame clones and drops some. The data show 810,000 or so clones, roughly 15% seen once. The sample taken for sequencing was naive CD4+ T cells from blood. Receptors originate from a young woman in good health. The CDR3 runs from the conserved cysteine through the conserved F or W.

cdr3_length	j_call	v_call	cdr3_aa
17	TRBJ1-1	TRBV19	CASRKLSGGLMNTEAFF
15	TRBJ2-1	TRBV5-4	CASRGGTSGYNEQFF
12	TRBJ2-7	TRBV29-1	CSVVGGGYEQYF
14	TRBJ2-3	TRBV5-1	CASSLDGSADTQYF
15	TRBJ2-5	TRBV7-9	CASSSWTSGMETQYF
14	TRBJ2-7	TRBV7-9	CASTLAGGPHEQYF
14	TRBJ2-7	TRBV19	CASSIDRNSYEQYF
14	TRBJ1-5	TRBV4-2	CASSQSRDNQPQHF
16	TRBJ1-4	TRBV14	CASSRGISRGIEKLFF
13	TRBJ2-3	TRBV5-6	CASSRGNTDTQYF
10	TRBJ2-4	TRBV20-1	CSAQGNIQYF
15	TRBJ1-1	TRBV18	CASSPRTRANTEAFF
18	TRBJ2-1	TRBV15	CATSRALSRDPFNNEQFF
19	TRBJ1-5	TRBV4-2	CASSQDRDRGANSNQPQHF
14	TRBJ2-2	TRBV9	CASSVDAGPGELFF
14	TRBJ2-2	TRBV4-2	CASNRDRNTGELFF
14	TRBJ1-2	TRBV7-2	CASSLASDQGLGTF
16	TRBJ1-5	TRBV23-1	CASRGRGRRGTQPQHF
14	TRBJ2-7	TRBV28	CASSLWQGRNEQYF
15	TRBJ1-5	TRBV19	CASSIGTDGNQPQHF
12	TRBJ2-3	TRBV7-9	CASSPSGYTQYF
14	TRBJ1-4	TRBV7-2	CASSPDTGNEKLFF
16	TRBJ2-1	TRBV5-1	CASSLESLAGYNEQFF
13	TRBJ1-1	TRBV9	CASSAGEHTEAFF
11	TRBJ2-1	TRBV7-2	CASSPEMEQFF
15	TRBJ2-3	TRBV6-6	CASSYGGRTGDTQYF
17	TRBJ2-7	TRBV7-2	CASSLMTSGSGSYEQYF
15	TRBJ1-2	TRBV27	CASTRDGRNPYGYTF
16	TRBJ2-7	TRBV7-2	CASSLAVWGSSYEQYF
15	TRBJ2-1	TRBV28	CASSTPGTGVNEQFF
14	TRBJ2-2	TRBV7-9	CASSFKGEPGELFF
13	TRBJ2-2	TRBV28	CASLGGNTGELFF
15	TRBJ2-2	TRBV7-3	CASSLGQGYTGELFF
13	TRBJ1-2	TRBV28	CASSKGAVYGYTF
17	TRBJ2-1	TRBV25-1	CASSKWTSGRSNNEQFF
15	TRBJ1-6	TRBV6-5	CASSYSPDRGSPLHF
11	TRBJ2-3	TRBV20-1	CSASFTDTQYF
13	TRBJ2-7	TRBV7-2	CASSSPITYEQYF
13	TRBJ1-2	TRBV27	CASSPSVGGGYTF
13	TRBJ1-3	TRBV7-8	CASSTGSGNTIYF
14	TRBJ2-2	TRBV9	CASSGSGNTGELFF
14	TRBJ2-3	TRBV19	CASSILGQGGMQYF
15	TRBJ2-1	TRBV10-3	CASSGAADVYNEQFF
12	TRBJ2-1	TRBV28	CATQREGVEQFF
14	TRBJ2-5	TRBV6-6	CASRPDRIQETQYF
14	TRBJ1-2	TRBV7-9	CASSQNTGTYGYTF
14	TRBJ1-1	TRBV29-1	CSGEKGARGTEAFF
13	TRBJ2-3	TRBV2	CASIAGVLDTQYF
15	TRBJ1-4	TRBV5-7	CASSQTGTGGEKLFF
15	TRBJ2-1	TRBV6-5	CASRPSGSSYNEQFF
16	TRBJ2-7	TRBV6-5	CASSYSSRGAPYEQYF
12	TRBJ2-1	TRBV5-1	CASSLGPNEQFF
15	TRBJ1-5	TRBV18	CASSLNVGGDQPQHF
18	TRBJ2-6	TRBV5-6	CASSLNRGSCSGANVLTF
14	TRBJ2-4	TRBV5-4	CASSPGTTENIQYF
12	TRBJ2-7	TRBV15	CATSRQGNEQYF